These T cell receptor beta chains were read from a single sample in a study of OX40 agonist ivuxolimab in advanced cancers. Here immunoSEQ multiplex PCR was the method, and the copy in TCRdb shows in-frame clones only, minus some. The sample consists of 15,000 or so clones, about four fifths of them appearing once. The specimen was CD4+ or CD8+ T cells sorted from blood, collected in a trial of the OX40 agonist ivuxolimab. All receptors derive from an adult with an advanced solid tumor such as melanoma, head and neck, liver or kidney cancer. Both conserved end residues are part of each CDR3. The D gene is left open where the match is weak. The size field is filled for only some rows; it gives once, few, many or a size class.

j_call: TRBJ2-1
clone_size: .
d_call: TRBD2
v_call: TRBV27
cdr3_aa: CASATSGSPEQFF
cdr3_nt: TGTGCCAGTGCGACTAGCGGGAGCCCTGAGCAGTTCTTC

j_call: TRBJ2-2
clone_size: .
d_call: TRBD1
v_call: TRBV7-9
cdr3_aa: CASSFPDRVGTGELFF
cdr3_nt: TGTGCCAGCAGCTTTCCGGACAGGGTTGGCACCGGGGAGCTGTTTTTT

j_call: TRBJ2-4
clone_size: .
d_call: .
v_call: TRBV11-2
cdr3_aa: CASSLAEGIAKNIQYF
cdr3_nt: TGTGCCAGCAGCTTAGCGGAGGGGATAGCCAAAAACATTCAGTACTTC

j_call: TRBJ2-1
clone_size: .
d_call: TRBD2
v_call: TRBV4-1
cdr3_aa: CASSRIAGEDNEQFF
cdr3_nt: TGCGCCAGCAGCCGAATAGCGGGAGAGGATAATGAGCAGTTCTTC

j_call: TRBJ1-2
clone_size: .
d_call: .
v_call: TRBV4-1
cdr3_aa: CASSHTTGTYGYTF
cdr3_nt: TGCGCCAGCAGCCATACGACAGGAACATATGGCTACACCTTC

j_call: TRBJ1-1
clone_size: .
d_call: .
v_call: TRBV18
cdr3_aa: CASSPRWDPEAFF
cdr3_nt: TGTGCCAGCTCACCACGATGGGACCCTGAAGCTTTCTTT

j_call: TRBJ2-2
clone_size: .
d_call: TRBD1
v_call: TRBV11-2
cdr3_aa: CASSFGQGGIGELFF
cdr3_nt: TGTGCCAGCAGCTTTGGACAGGGGGGGATCGGGGAGCTGTTTTTT

j_call: TRBJ1-5
clone_size: .
d_call: .
v_call: TRBV28
cdr3_aa: CASSSPRRWDQPQHF
cdr3_nt: TGTGCCAGCAGTTCCCCTAGGCGCTGGGATCAGCCCCAGCATTTT

j_call: TRBJ2-1
clone_size: .
d_call: .
v_call: TRBV6-5
cdr3_aa: CASSYGVYNEQFF
cdr3_nt: TGTGCCAGCAGTTATGGTGTTTACAATGAGCAGTTCTTC

j_call: TRBJ1-1
clone_size: few
d_call: .
v_call: TRBV29-1
cdr3_aa: CSVENTNTEAFF
cdr3_nt: TGCAGCGTTGAGAATACGAACACTGAAGCTTTCTTT

j_call: TRBJ2-1
clone_size: .
d_call: TRBD1
v_call: TRBV27
cdr3_aa: CASRTPDRVDNEQFF
cdr3_nt: TGTGCCAGCAGAACCCCGGACAGGGTCGACAATGAGCAGTTCTTC

j_call: TRBJ2-2
clone_size: .
d_call: .
v_call: TRBV27
cdr3_aa: CASSPKGVGGELFF
cdr3_nt: TGTGCCAGCAGTCCCAAGGGGGTAGGCGGGGAGCTGTTTTTT

j_call: TRBJ2-1
clone_size: once
d_call: .
v_call: TRBV29-1
cdr3_aa: CSVEDRAGGYNEQFF
cdr3_nt: TGCAGCGTTGAAGATAGGGCAGGGGGGTACAATGAGCAGTTCTTC

j_call: TRBJ2-2
clone_size: .
d_call: TRBD1
v_call: TRBV23-1
cdr3_aa: CASVTGGATGELFF
cdr3_nt: TGCGCCAGCGTGACAGGGGGTGCCACCGGGGAGCTGTTTTTT

j_call: TRBJ2-7
clone_size: .
d_call: .
v_call: TRBV20-1
cdr3_aa: CSARVGTEQYF
cdr3_nt: TGCAGTGCTAGAGTAGGGACCGAGCAGTACTTC

j_call: TRBJ1-5
clone_size: .
d_call: .
v_call: TRBV27
cdr3_aa: CASSLAKSQPQHF
cdr3_nt: TGTGCCAGCAGTTTAGCCAAGAGTCAGCCCCAGCATTTT

j_call: TRBJ2-7
clone_size: once
d_call: .
v_call: TRBV30
cdr3_aa: CAWAGLQSSYEQYF
cdr3_nt: TGTGCCTGGGCCGGGCTTCAAAGCTCCTACGAGCAGTACTTC

j_call: TRBJ2-5
clone_size: .
d_call: .
v_call: TRBV28
cdr3_aa: CASSLDGLGETQYF
cdr3_nt: TGTGCCAGCAGTTTGGACGGCTTGGGGGAGACCCAGTACTTC

j_call: TRBJ2-4
clone_size: .
d_call: .
v_call: TRBV29-1
cdr3_aa: CSVSSVLAKNIQYF
cdr3_nt: TGCAGCGTTTCTAGCGTACTAGCCAAAAACATTCAGTACTTC

j_call: TRBJ1-4
clone_size: .
d_call: TRBD1
v_call: TRBV28
cdr3_aa: CASSSRDRVPREKLFF
cdr3_nt: TGTGCCAGCAGTTCCCGGGACAGGGTTCCACGGGAAAAACTGTTTTTT

j_call: TRBJ1-2
clone_size: once
d_call: .
v_call: TRBV11-2
cdr3_aa: CASSLGRGEGYTF
cdr3_nt: TGTGCCAGCAGTCTAGGACGAGGGGAAGGCTACACCTTC

j_call: TRBJ1-1
clone_size: few
d_call: .
v_call: TRBV19
cdr3_aa: CASSINANTEAFF
cdr3_nt: TGTGCCAGTAGTATCAACGCGAACACTGAAGCTTTCTTT

j_call: TRBJ1-5
clone_size: large
d_call: .
v_call: TRBV5-5
cdr3_aa: CASSYRMANEYPQHF
cdr3_nt: TGTGCCAGCAGCTACCGGATGGCCAACGAATATCCCCAGCATTTT